Shown below are 29 T cell receptor beta chains from a single sample sequenced in a study of cytomegalovirus exposure and HLA in healthy donors. Vbeta (60) and Jbeta (13) primers were used in the PCR. Libraries were prepared by immunoSEQ multiplex PCR; TCRdb keeps only in-frame clonotypes and omits some of them. The sample includes 90,000 to 120,000 clones, 82% seen only once; the top ten take roughly 2.6%. Sequencing was carried out using PBMCs. These TCRs come from a man aged 25-40 years in good health and CMV-seropositive.

This clone has just one count. This chain connects TRBV5-1 to TRBJ1-2; 9 nucleotides align to TRBD1. CDR1 is SGHRS and CDR2 is YFSETQ in the germline V gene. The CDR3 runs to 15 residues. With 1 base clipped from V and 2 bases from J, the junction kept 3 bases outside the gene matches. CDR3 region: CASSLLQGANYGYTF. The CDR3 coding sequence is TGCGCCAGCAGCTTGTTACAGGGGGCGAACTATGGCTACACCTTC.

The chain combines TRBV5-1 with TRBJ2-1; a weak D match, TRBD1 (5 bases). V lost 0 bases and J 8 bases, leaving 12 bases between the germline ends. The germline V gene has CDR1 SGHRS and CDR2 YFSETQ. The CDR3 is made up of 14 amino acids. The CDR3 loop is CASSLDQGRDEQFF. Here the CDR3 DNA reads TGCGCCAGCAGCTTGGATCAGGGTCGGGATGAGCAGTTCTTC.

The chain is built from TRBV5-1 and TRBJ1-1; D is ambiguous. The CDR3 spans 15 residues. Germline values: CDR1 SGHRS, CDR2 YFSETQ. The V end was cut by 3 bases, the J end by 4 bases, with 16 bases between. Written as DNA, the CDR3 is TGCGCCAGCAGCTCCTCTAGCATTATGGGCACTGAAGCTTTCTTT. It is translated as CASSSSSIMGTEAFF.

The J gene is TRBJ2-3, the V gene TRBV11-1, with 10 bases fitting TRBD1. The J segment lost 7 bases and the V segment lost 5 bases, leaving 12 bases of the junction unmatched. CDR1 is SGHAT, CDR2 FQDESV, per germline (reference sequence). The CDR3 spans 16 residues. DNA of the CDR3: TGTGCCAGCAGCCGTGCCGGGACAGGGGAAAGTTATACGCAGTATTTT. Translation: CASSRAGTGESYTQYF.

Points on this clone: This sample includes further DNA sequences coding for the same CDR3. V gene TRBV4-1 combines with J gene TRBJ1-4; D remains ambiguous. With 1 base removed from V and 2 bases from J, the gap between germline ends came to 5 bases. This CDR3 is 14 amino acids long. Looked up from germline, CDR1 is MGHRA and CDR2 is YSYEKL. The CDR3 DNA reads TGCGCCAGCAGCCAAGGGAGGACTAATGAAAAACTGTTTTTT. Protein product: CASSQGRTNEKLFF.

The J gene is TRBJ1-5, the V gene TRBV2; 8 bases match TRBD1. The CDR3 contains 13 residues. CDR1 and CDR2 from the germline V gene are SNHLY and FYNNEI. V lost 7 bases to trimming and J lost 9 bases; unmatched junction nucleotides: 8. CDR3 region: CASKVAGGTPQHF. In DNA form, the CDR3 reads TGTGCCAGCAAGGTGGCAGGGGGCACGCCCCAGCATTTT.

The rearrangement uses TRBV5-1 and TRBJ1-2; D possibly corresponds to TRBD1 (5 bases). The CDR3 consists of 16 residues. CDR1 SGHRS and CDR2 YFSETQ come from the germline V gene. Trimming removed 0 bases from V and 5 bases from J, with 17 bases in between. The CDR3 sequence: CASSLAPPGIGYGYTF. The CDR3 DNA follows: TGCGCCAGCAGCTTGGCCCCACCAGGGATTGGGTATGGCTACACCTTC.

A single count supports this clone. This chain connects TRBV19 to TRBJ1-1; D remains ambiguous. The CDR3 covers 13 residues. Germline CDR1 and CDR2: LNHDA and SQIVND (reference sequence). V shed 2 bases and J shed 7 bases, with 11 bases lying between them. CDR3 DNA sequence: TGTGCCAGTAGTATAAATGGAGGGAATGAAGCTTTCTTT. Protein sequence: CASSINGGNEAFF. Full variable domain (remainder filled in from reference TRBV19 and TRBJ1-1): DGGITQSPKYLFRKEGQNVTLSCEQNLNHDAMYWYRQDPGQGLRLIYYSQIVNDFQKGDIAEGYSVSREKKESFPLTVTSAQKNPTAFYLCASSINGGNEAFFGQGTRLTVV.

The CDR3 region has the DNA TGTGCCAGCAGCCCCTTTACAGGATCTGGAAACACCATATATTTT. Amino acid sequence: CASSPFTGSGNTIYF. V is TRBV7-8 and J is TRBJ1-3; perhaps TRBD1 as D (5 bases). This CDR3 comprises 15 residues. V gave up 5 bases and J gave up 1 base, with 12 bases separating them. Germline-derived CDR1 and CDR2 are SGHVS and FQNEAQ.

This rearrangement joins TRBV15 to TRBJ2-5; TRBD2 matches at 10 bases. CDR1 is LNHNV, CDR2 YYDKDF, per germline (reference sequence). The V and J ends lost 1 base and 3 bases, in that order; junction bases with no gene match: 2. This CDR3 has 15 residues. CDR3 sequence (DNA): TGTGCCACCAGCAGAGGCGGACTAGCGGAAGAGACCCAGTACTTC. It specifies CATSRGGLAEETQYF.

The chain combines TRBV2 with TRBJ1-5; 7 nucleotides align to TRBD1. The germline gives CDR1 SNHLY, CDR2 FYNNEI. The CDR3 contains 14 residues. V shed 7 bases, J shed 7 bases, and the junction held 10 bases outside the gene matches. CDR3 in amino acids: CASNIRDSRQPQHF. The CDR3 DNA is TGTGCCAGCAACATCCGGGACAGCAGGCAGCCCCAGCATTTT.

The chain has TRBV10-2 and TRBJ2-2; TRBD1 agrees at 8 bases. This CDR3 spans 15 amino acids. Germline V gene data show CDR1 as WSHSY and CDR2 as SAAADI. V lost 2 bases and J lost 3; bases outside the gene matches: 2. The CDR3 here is CASSETDRDTGELFF. CDR3 in DNA: TGCGCCAGCAGTGAGACGGACAGGGACACCGGGGAGCTGTTTTTT.

Concerning this clone: Other DNA sequences from this sample encode an identical CDR3 as well. The chain has TRBV5-4 and TRBJ1-1; TRBD1 aligns across 7 bases. Looked up from germline, CDR1 is SGHNT and CDR2 is YYREEE (reference sequence). The CDR3 consists of 13 residues. Unmatched junction bases numbered 1, after V lost 4 bases and J lost 1 base. The CDR3 bases are TGTGCCAGCAGCCCAGGGGGGAACACTGAAGCTTTCTTT. It codes for CASSPGGNTEAFF.

The J gene is TRBJ2-3, the V gene TRBV4-2; tentative D call: TRBD1 (5 bases). This CDR3 is built from 15 residues. Germline V lookup: CDR1 LGHNA, CDR2 YNFKEQ. The germline V and J ends were trimmed by 4 bases and 0 bases, with 11 bases remaining between them. The CDR3, as DNA: TGTGCCAGCAGCCTCAGGGATAGAAGCACAGATACGCAGTATTTT. Residues: CASSLRDRSTDTQYF.

V and J are TRBV5-4 and TRBJ2-2; 9 bases align to TRBD2. Looked up from germline, CDR1 is SGHNT and CDR2 is YYREEE (reference sequence). V was clipped by 0 bases and J by 7 bases; unmatched bases: 10. CDR3 length: 17 amino acids. CDR3 in DNA: TGTGCCAGCAGCTTGGACGGTCTAGCGGGGTCCGGCGGGGAGCTGTTTTTT. This sequence encodes CASSLDGLAGSGGELFF.

The rearrangement joins TRBV5-1 to TRBJ1-1; D is possibly TRBD1 (5 bases). Germline V gives CDR1 SGHRS, CDR2 YFSETQ. The CDR3 is 15 residues long. The germline V and J ends were trimmed by 4 bases and 11 bases, with 24 bases remaining between them. CDR3 nucleotides: TGCGCCAGCAGCACCGACCCGACAGACCCCCTTCTGGCTTTCTTT. This encodes CASSTDPTDPLLAFF.

This chain links TRBV15 with TRBJ1-1, with no clear D. Germline CDR1 LNHNV, CDR2 YYDKDF (reference sequence). This CDR3 comprises 13 residues. Deletions cut 10 bases from V and 0 bases from J, with 12 bases between. The CDR3 nucleotides are TGTGCCATCGGAGTGGAAATGAACACTGAAGCTTTCTTT. It is translated as CAIGVEMNTEAFF.

The chain links TRBV6-4 to TRBJ2-5; tentatively, D is TRBD1 (6 bases). The CDR3 consists of 15 residues. Germline CDR1 reads MRHNA; CDR2 reads SNTAGT. The V end lost 5 bases, the J end lost 4 bases, and 17 bases lay between the germline ends. CDR3 in DNA: TGTGCCAGCAGTAGGGGAAGGACAGTCGGAGAGACCCAGTACTTC. Translating gives CASSRGRTVGETQYF.

This clone was observed a few times. The chain employs TRBV6-6 and TRBJ1-1; D ambiguous. This CDR3 spans 11 amino acids. Per the germline V gene, CDR1 is MNHNY and CDR2 is SVGAGI (reference sequence). Trimming pared 6 bases from V and 2 bases from J, leaving 4 bases between. This chain's CDR3 is CASSPNTEAFF. In nucleotides, the CDR3 is TGTGCCAGCAGCCCTAACACTGAAGCTTTCTTT.

The gene calls are TRBV6-5 and TRBJ1-1; TRBD1 matches at 7 bases. V was pared by 5 bases and J by 1 base, with 7 bases of the junction left unmatched. This CDR3 is built from 15 residues. Germline V gene data show CDR1 as MNHEY and CDR2 as SVGAGI. CDR3 amino acids: CASSPTGNWNTEAFF. DNA for the CDR3: TGTGCCAGCAGTCCGACAGGGAACTGGAACACTGAAGCTTTCTTT.

This clone was counted only a few times. This chain links TRBV6-6 with TRBJ1-2; D is possibly TRBD1 (6 bases). CDR3 length equals 14 residues. The V end lost 5 bases, the J end lost 5 bases, and 15 bases lay between the germline ends. Germline assignment: CDR1 MNHNY and CDR2 SVGAGI (reference sequence). CDR3 sequence (DNA): TGTGCCAGCAGTCCGGGCAGGGGTGTTTATGGCTACACCTTC. Protein: CASSPGRGVYGYTF.

This clone showed up just once. This sequence joins TRBV4-2 and TRBJ1-5, with D hard to call. This CDR3 comprises 12 residues. Trimming left V 0 bases short and J 6 bases short, with 3 bases between. Looked up from germline, CDR1 is LGHNA and CDR2 is YNFKEQ. This CDR3 reads CASSQDGQPQHF. In nucleotides, the CDR3 is TGTGCCAGCAGCCAAGACGGTCAGCCCCAGCATTTT.

J is TRBJ2-1 and V is TRBV11-2; 15 positions match TRBD2. Germline V CDR1 and CDR2: SGHAT, FQNNGV. The CDR3 sequence is 17 residues long. Trimming took 1 base from V and 4 from J; bases not matched to a gene: 2. This CDR3 is CASSLGTSGGVYNEQFF. The CDR3 region has the DNA TGTGCCAGCAGCTTAGGGACTAGCGGGGGGGTTTACAATGAGCAGTTCTTC. The whole variable domain, filled in from reference TRBV11-2 and TRBJ2-1, reads EAGVAQSPRYKIIEKRQSVAFWCNPISGHATLYWYQQILGQGPKLLIQFQNNGVVDDSQLPKDRFSAERLKGVDSTLKIQPAKLEDSAVYLCASSLGTSGGVYNEQFFGPGTRLTVL.

The chain has TRBV18 and TRBJ1-2; D ambiguous. The germline V gene has CDR1 KGHSH and CDR2 LQKENI. This CDR3 spans 15 amino acids. V was clipped by 2 bases and J by 7 bases, with 17 bases between them. CDR3 DNA sequence: TGTGCCAGCTCACCATTTACCGGGAGGGAGGTTGGCTACACCTTC. It codes for CASSPFTGREVGYTF.

The chain combines TRBV7-9 with TRBJ1-4, with a tentative D call TRBD1 (6 bases). Trimming took 4 bases from V and 2 from J, leaving 11 bases between them. Germline CDR1 reads SEHNR; CDR2 reads FQNEAQ (reference sequence). The CDR3 extends over 15 amino acids. DNA of the CDR3: TGTGCCAGCAGCTCCACAGGGTTTACTAATGAAAAACTGTTTTTT. The encoded protein is CASSSTGFTNEKLFF.

This clone was recorded only once. The rearrangement uses TRBV29-1 and TRBJ1-1; the match to TRBD1 covers 11 bases. The germline CDR1 and CDR2 sequences are SQVTM and ANQGSEA. The CDR3 contains 13 residues. V lost 6 bases and J lost 4; bases outside the gene matches: 4. This chain's CDR3 is CSVPDRGRTEAFF. The CDR3 DNA reads TGCAGCGTCCCGGACAGGGGGCGCACTGAAGCTTTCTTT.

The chain has TRBV4-1 and TRBJ1-4; a possible D gene is TRBD1 (6 bases). Trimming removed 4 bases at V and 7 bases at J, with 16 bases between. Germline CDR1 and CDR2: MGHRA and YSYEKL. The CDR3 runs 15 residues. This CDR3 is CASSRPHREGEKLFF. The CDR3 DNA sequence: TGCGCCAGCAGCCGACCCCACAGGGAAGGTGAAAAACTGTTTTTT.

This clone was picked up one time. The CDR3: CASSVATSTGYEQYF. In DNA form, the CDR3 reads TGTGCCAGCAGCGTAGCTACATCGACGGGCTACGAGCAGTACTTC. V and J are TRBV9 and TRBJ2-7; unclear D gene. V was cut by 0 bases and J by 3 bases, with 13 bases left in between. Germline V CDR1 and CDR2: SGDLS, YYNGEE. This CDR3 is built from 15 residues. The entire variable domain, with the rest obtained from reference TRBV9 and TRBJ2-7, is as follows: DSGVTQTPKHLITATGQRVTLRCSPRSGDLSVYWYQQSLDQGLQFLIQYYNGEERAKGNILERFSAQQFPDLHSELNLSSLELGDSALYFCASSVATSTGYEQYFGPGTRLTVT.

The chain links TRBV7-2 to TRBJ2-1; 7 bases agree with TRBD1. In germline, CDR1 is SGHTA, CDR2 FQGNSA. After removal of 5 bases from V and 2 bases from J, the junction contained 3 bases not matched to a gene. The CDR3 has 14 amino acids. The CDR3 here is CASSRQGTYNEQFF. DNA for the CDR3: TGTGCCAGCAGCCGACAGGGCACCTACAATGAGCAGTTCTTC.